A single sample gave rise to the 22 T cell receptor beta chains below, sequenced in a study of blood T cell repertoires in COVID-19. TCRdb's table, derived via immunoSEQ multiplex PCR, lists solely in-frame clones and lacks some. This sample has roughly 100,000 clones, with 85% found just once. The material sequenced was peripheral blood. These receptor sequences come from a man in his fifties or sixties with acute or convalescent COVID-19.

This clone was observed a single time. One end of the junction fails to match germline, which may point to a read error. The gene calls are TRBV5-1 and TRBJ2-1; TRBD2 matches 12 bases. Germline values: CDR1 SGHRS, CDR2 YFSETQ. This CDR3 is 15 amino acids long. The CDR3 DNA reads as TGCGCCAGCAGCTTGGTATCGACTAGCGGGAGTAGAAGTATCTTC. It codes for CASSLVSTSGSRSIF.

The rearrangement joins TRBV5-4 to TRBJ1-2; D gene unclear. The CDR3 has 15 amino acids. Trimming took 4 bases from V and 4 from J, leaving 17 bases between them. From germline, CDR1 is SGHNT and CDR2 YYREEE (reference sequence). CDR3 protein: CASSREGFGLYGYTF. The CDR3 coding sequence is TGTGCCAGCAGCCGTGAAGGGTTCGGACTCTATGGCTACACCTTC.

The rearrangement joins TRBV12-5 to TRBJ1-2; 11 bases fit TRBD1. Per germline, CDR1 LGHNT and CDR2 FRNRAP. The CDR3 consists of 14 residues. With V trimmed by 5 bases and J by 6 bases, 5 bases remained unmatched. CDR3 amino acids: CASGRGQGAHGYTF. In nucleotides, the CDR3 is TGTGCTAGTGGTCGTGGACAGGGGGCGCATGGCTACACCTTC. The whole variable domain, remainder taken from reference TRBV12-5 and TRBJ1-2, is DARVTQTPRHKVTEMGQEVTMRCQPILGHNTVFWYRQTMMQGLELLAYFRNRAPLDDSGMPKDRFSAEMPDATLATLKIQPSEPRDSAVYFCASGRGQGAHGYTFGSGTRLTVV.

The CDR3 is CASSPQGRTYEQYF. CDR3 nucleotides: TGTGCCAGCAGCCCACAGGGACGGACCTACGAGCAGTACTTC. The chain joins TRBV11-3 to TRBJ2-7, with D perhaps TRBD1 (6 bases). CDR3 length equals 14 residues. Germline assignment: CDR1 SGHNT and CDR2 YENEEA. Trimming cost V 5 bases and J 2 bases, with 13 bases left between them. The whole variable domain, filled in from reference TRBV11-3 and TRBJ2-7, reads EAGVVQSPRYKIIEKKQPVAFWCNPISGHNTLYWYLQNLGQGPELLIRYENEEAVDDSQLPKDRFSAERLKGVDSTLKIQPAELGDSAVYLCASSPQGRTYEQYFGPGTRLTVT.

The V call is TRBV5-5, the J call TRBJ1-2; 7 bases agree with TRBD1. The germline V gene has CDR1 SGHKS and CDR2 YYEKEE (reference sequence). The V segment lost 3 bases and the J segment 3 bases; nucleotides outside the gene matches: 5. This CDR3 spans 14 amino acids. Written as DNA, the CDR3 is TGTGCCAGCAGCTCCCGGGACAGAGACTATGGCTACACCTTC. This translates into CASSSRDRDYGYTF.

The CDR3 sequence is CASSYIQGNYQPQHF. As DNA, the CDR3 is TGTGCCAGCAGTTATATTCAGGGAAACTATCAGCCCCAGCATTTT. The chain is built from TRBV28 and TRBJ1-5, with D possibly being TRBD1 (5 bases). This CDR3 is 15 amino acids long. Between the trimmed V and J ends, which lost 4 bases and 5 bases, there was a span of 15 bases. CDR1 MDHEN and CDR2 SYDVKM come from the germline V gene.

The gene calls are TRBV25-1 and TRBJ2-3, with 7 bases that match TRBD1. The CDR3 is made up of 16 amino acids. Trimming took 4 bases from V and 5 from J; bases not matched to a gene: 12. Germline CDR1 is MGHDK and CDR2 is SYGVNS. The CDR3 sequence: CASSVLTGTVVDTQYF. The CDR3 coding sequence is TGTGCCAGCAGTGTACTTACCGGGACAGTGGTAGATACGCAGTATTTT.

The chain couples TRBV30 to TRBJ2-7; TRBD1 agrees at 8 bases. CDR1 is GTSNPN, CDR2 SVGIG, per germline (reference sequence). Trimming took 1 base from V and 0 from J; bases not matched to a gene: 8. This CDR3 has 16 residues. As DNA, the CDR3 is TGTGCCTGGAGTGCGGAGGGACAGGCCCTCTCCTACGAGCAGTACTTC. It translates to CAWSAEGQALSYEQYF. Filled out from reference TRBV30 and TRBJ2-7, the complete variable domain reads SQTIHQWPATLVQPVGSPLSLECTVEGTSNPNLYWYRQAAGRGLQLLFYSVGIGQISSEVPQNLSASRPQDRQFILSSKKLLLSDSGFYLCAWSAEGQALSYEQYFGPGTRLTVT.

The rearrangement joins TRBV25-1 to TRBJ1-4, with 8 bases fitting TRBD1. CDR3 length: 15 amino acids. Germline CDR1 and CDR2: MGHDK and SYGVNS. The J segment lost 8 bases and the V segment lost 4 bases, leaving 9 bases of the junction unmatched. The CDR3 protein is CASSAPGTGREKLFF. DNA of the CDR3: TGTGCCAGCAGTGCCCCCGGGACAGGCCGGGAAAAACTGTTTTTT.

The rearrangement uses TRBV11-2 and TRBJ1-3; no definite D call. Germline CDR1 SGHAT, CDR2 FQNNGV. V shed 3 bases and J shed 0 bases, with 9 bases lying between them. CDR3 length: 15 residues. DNA for the CDR3: TGTGCCAGCAGCTTTTTTGTCAGCTCTGGAAACACCATATATTTT. This sequence encodes CASSFFVSSGNTIYF.

This clone was observed at least ten times. DNA of the CDR3: TGTGCCAGCAGCCAAGAAGGTCGCGGGCTGTTTTTT. It yields the protein CASSQEGRGLFF. The genes are TRBV14 and TRBJ2-2; D is unresolved. The CDR3 consists of 12 residues. CDR1 SGHDN and CDR2 FVKESK come from the germline V gene. Trimming took off 0 bases at V and 13 bases at J, with 9 bases between the two ends.

The chain employs TRBV5-1 and TRBJ2-2; TRBD2 is a possible D gene (5 bases). CDR3 length: 14 residues. V dropped 4 bases and J dropped 1 base, with 8 bases sitting between them. Germline V gene data show CDR1 as SGHRS and CDR2 as YFSETQ. The CDR3 region has the DNA TGCGCCAGCAGCCTGGCGGGGAACACCGGGGAGCTGTTTTTT. Its translation is CASSLAGNTGELFF.

The chain combines TRBV5-8 with TRBJ2-5; possibly TRBD1 for D (6 bases). The germline V gene has CDR1 SGHTS and CDR2 YDEGEE. V lost 2 bases and J lost 4, with 12 bases in between. The CDR3 runs 14 residues. The CDR3 DNA reads as TGTGCCAGCAGCTTAGGGGGTTTCAGAGAGACCCAGTACTTC. Residues: CASSLGGFRETQYF.

This clone was observed a single time. V usage is TRBV30 and J usage is TRBJ1-2, with 10 nucleotides matching TRBD1. This CDR3 spans 14 amino acids. Germline V gives CDR1 GTSNPN, CDR2 SVGIG (reference sequence). Unmatched junction bases numbered 6, after V lost 0 bases and J lost 8 bases. CDR3 DNA sequence: TGTGCCTGGAGTGTGGAGACAGGGGGCGTCGGCTACACCTTC. Its protein is CAWSVETGGVGYTF.

The chain recombines TRBV10-3 with TRBJ2-7; D remains unclear. The CDR3 has 14 amino acids. Germline V gene lookup returns CDR1 ENHRY and CDR2 SYGVKD. V dropped 4 bases and J dropped 2 bases, with 12 bases sitting between them. The DNA for the CDR3 is TGTGCCATCAGTGTTTCTCTGGGCCCCTACGAGCAGTACTTC. The encoded protein is CAISVSLGPYEQYF.

This clone came up once. This chain links TRBV5-1 with TRBJ2-5; possibly TRBD1 for D (5 bases). CDR1 and CDR2 (germline): SGHRS, YFSETQ. V was clipped by 0 bases and J by 4 bases, with 10 bases between them. This CDR3 comprises 14 residues. The CDR3 protein is CASSLVSRGETQYF. CDR3 coding DNA: TGCGCCAGCAGCTTGGTCTCTAGGGGAGAGACCCAGTACTTC.

The chain links TRBV5-1 to TRBJ2-3; 9 positions match TRBD1. Germline values: CDR1 SGHRS, CDR2 YFSETQ. Germline trimming cut 0 bases from V and 4 bases from J; bases unmatched to any gene: 3. This CDR3 has 15 amino acids. The chain's CDR3 is CASSLGQGVPDTQYF. The DNA for the CDR3 is TGCGCCAGCAGCTTGGGACAGGGGGTTCCAGATACGCAGTATTTT.

The V gene is TRBV29-1, the J gene TRBJ2-1; D is possibly TRBD1 (6 bases). The CDR3 length is 13 residues. Germline lookup yields CDR1 SQVTM and CDR2 ANQGSEA. Trimming pared 3 bases from V and 2 bases from J, leaving 8 bases between. DNA of the CDR3: TGCAGCGTTGACGGACAGACCTACAATGAGCAGTTCTTC. Encoded protein: CSVDGQTYNEQFF.

This clone has only a few counts. As DNA, the CDR3 is TGTGCCAGCAGTGGCAGGGGATACGAGCAGTACTTC. Protein: CASSGRGYEQYF. The V gene is TRBV2, the J gene TRBJ2-7; a weak D match, TRBD1 (6 bases). Germline V gene sequence: CDR1 SNHLY, CDR2 FYNNEI. The CDR3 loop spans 12 amino acids. V was shortened by 4 bases and J by 4 bases, with 8 bases between the two germline ends.

This clone was found a few times. V is TRBV28 and J is TRBJ1-2; D possibly corresponds to TRBD1 (6 bases). Per germline, CDR1 MDHEN and CDR2 SYDVKM. V was cut by 5 bases and J by 13 bases, with 17 bases left in between. The CDR3 is made up of 12 amino acids. The CDR3 DNA is TGTGCCAGCAGTATCTTCCGGGGGGCCCTCACCTTC. Translation gives CASSIFRGALTF.

This clone was detected a few times. The V call is TRBV6-5, the J call TRBJ1-6; D is undetermined. The CDR3 is 13 residues long. The V end lost 2 bases, the J end lost 7 bases, and 6 bases lay between the germline ends. Germline V gives CDR1 MNHEY, CDR2 SVGAGI. This CDR3 is CASSYLPNSPLHF. The CDR3 bases are TGTGCCAGCAGTTACCTCCCGAATTCACCCCTCCACTTT.

In this sample, this clone turned up once. The rearrangement joins TRBV4-2 to TRBJ2-2; TRBD2 aligns across 7 bases. V trimming: 4 bases; J trimming: 6 bases; junction bases outside the gene matches: 8. The CDR3 is 15 amino acids. CDR1 is LGHNA, CDR2 YNFKEQ, per germline. The DNA of the CDR3 is TGTGCCAGCAGCCGAGAGCGGGGATGGGCCGGGGAGCTGTTTTTT. Translation gives CASSRERGWAGELFF.